The 11 T cell receptor beta chains given below trace back to one sample, sequenced in a study of shared clonotypes between healthy human individuals. Only in-frame clones appear in the TCRdb table, and some are missing; sequencing was by immunoSEQ multiplex PCR. The sample contains roughly 2,300,000 clones, 92% of which appear only once. Input material: naive CD4+ T cells from PBMCs. As to subset: CD45RA+ positively selected. Receptor source: a man aged 18 to 30 in good health. Some clones in this sample may be carry-over from other donors' samples.

V gene TRBV29-1 combines with J gene TRBJ1-2, with D possibly matching TRBD1 (5 bases). Trimming shortened V by 4 bases and J by 3 bases, and 21 bases separated the two germline ends. CDR1 is SQVTM, CDR2 ANQGSEA, per germline. The CDR3 has 16 amino acids. The CDR3 sequence: CSVGVREAIHHYGYTF. The CDR3 DNA reads as TGCAGCGTTGGTGTCAGGGAGGCCATTCACCACTATGGCTACACCTTC.

The V and J genes are TRBV29-1 and TRBJ1-2, with D uncertain. The CDR3 spans 13 residues. The germline V and J ends were trimmed by 2 bases and 5 bases, with 12 bases remaining between them. Germline CDR1 SQVTM, CDR2 ANQGSEA. CDR3 DNA sequence: TGCAGCGTTGAATCTGGAGGAGGTTATGGCTACACCTTC. The encoded protein is CSVESGGGYGYTF.

This sequence joins TRBV2 and TRBJ2-2; 9 bases map to TRBD1. V lost 3 bases, J lost 5 bases, and 4 bases stayed unmatched. This CDR3 has 15 residues. The germline gives CDR1 SNHLY, CDR2 FYNNEI. The CDR3 loop is CASSDRTGETGELFF. The CDR3 bases are TGTGCCAGCAGTGATAGGACAGGGGAAACCGGGGAGCTGTTTTTT.

This chain joins TRBV5-4 and TRBJ2-7; 9 bases agree with TRBD1. J lost 5 bases, V lost 10 bases, and 10 bases had no gene match. Germline loops: CDR1 SGHNT, CDR2 YYREEE (reference sequence). This CDR3 region has 13 residues. CDR3 sequence (DNA): TGTGCCTGTTCGGGGACAGGGAGCCACGAGCAGTACTTC. Its protein is CACSGTGSHEQYF.

The V call is TRBV6-5, the J call TRBJ2-3, with 8 bases aligning to TRBD1. The CDR3 loop spans 15 amino acids. Trimming cost V 5 bases and J 1 base; bases outside gene matches: 5. Germline V CDR1 and CDR2: MNHEY, SVGAGI. CDR3: CASSPRGLGTDTQYF. CDR3 coding DNA: TGTGCCAGCAGTCCCAGGGGGCTGGGCACAGATACGCAGTATTTT.

This clone was seen just once. The V and J genes are TRBV6-1 and TRBJ2-4, with 7 positions matching TRBD1. The germline CDR1 and CDR2 sequences are MNHNS and SASEGT. After removal of 0 bases from V and 7 bases from J, the junction contained 9 bases not matched to a gene. CDR3 length: 16 amino acids. The CDR3 loop is CASSEAWTGLLNIQYF. CDR3 DNA sequence: TGTGCCAGCAGTGAAGCTTGGACAGGATTGTTGAACATTCAGTACTTC.

The chain is built from TRBV18 and TRBJ1-4; 7 bases match TRBD1. Germline V lookup: CDR1 KGHSH, CDR2 LQKENI. V shed 3 bases, J shed 8 bases, and the junction held 6 bases outside the gene matches. The length of the CDR3 is 14 residues. CDR3 in amino acids: CASSPDRESEKLFF. The CDR3 nucleotides are TGTGCCAGCTCACCCGACAGGGAGAGCGAAAAACTGTTTTTT.

This chain links TRBV6-5 with TRBJ1-3; D remains ambiguous. The germline V and J ends were trimmed by 5 bases and 0 bases, with 11 bases remaining between them. The CDR3 runs to 15 residues. In germline, CDR1 is MNHEY, CDR2 SVGAGI. The CDR3 loop is CASSLKIYSGNTIYF. In nucleotides, the CDR3 is TGTGCCAGCAGTCTGAAAATATACTCTGGAAACACCATATATTTT.

The genes are TRBV5-1 and TRBJ1-1; tentative D call: TRBD1 (6 bases). Germline V lookup: CDR1 SGHRS, CDR2 YFSETQ. The CDR3 extends over 15 amino acids. Trimming removed 3 bases from V and 0 bases from J, with 12 bases in between. CDR3 sequence (DNA): TGCGCCAGCAGCTGGGGGGCCAACATGAACACTGAAGCTTTCTTT. It encodes CASSWGANMNTEAFF. The full variable domain, rest sourced from reference TRBV5-1 and TRBJ1-1, is KAGVTQTPRYLIKTRGQQVTLSCSPISGHRSVSWYQQTPGQGLQFLFEYFSETQRNKGNFPGRFSGRQFSNSRSEMNVSTLELGDSALYLCASSWGANMNTEAFFGQGTRLTVV.

V usage is TRBV11-2 and J usage is TRBJ2-1; D possibly corresponds to TRBD1 (5 bases). Trimming shortened V by 4 bases and J by 4 bases, and 14 bases separated the two germline ends. The CDR3 is 15 amino acids. Germline-derived CDR1 and CDR2 are SGHAT and FQNNGV. The CDR3 nucleotides are TGTGCCAGCAGCTCGCCAGGGAAAACTTACAATGAGCAGTTCTTC. Its translation: CASSSPGKTYNEQFF.

The rearrangement uses TRBV2 and TRBJ2-2, with D maybe TRBD1 (5 bases). CDR3 size: 15 residues. Trimming removed 3 bases at V and 6 bases at J, with 14 bases between. Looked up from germline, CDR1 is SNHLY and CDR2 is FYNNEI. This chain's CDR3 is CASSESGFGSGELFF. The CDR3 DNA is TGTGCCAGCAGTGAGTCAGGGTTTGGCTCCGGGGAGCTGTTTTTT.